This entry is about one T cell receptor (beta chain). This clone appeared a few times. The antigen it recognizes is unknown. Base qualities were left out, and no much larger clone turns up one base away. These data originate in a study of beta chain features in type 1 diabetes (dated by TCRdb to 2017 to 2018). Context from the whole study: Mean age, gender distribution, total cell number and subset yield were not different between patients and healthy donors. A total of some 100,000,000 sorted cells were examined across all samples, and the number of cells per subset was strongly correlated with RNA yield. In the study, TCRB repertoires of sorted circulating CD4+ T cell subsets from recently diagnosed type 1 diabetes patients were compared with those of matched healthy donors. Naive and central memory subsets were obtained from all 30 or so donors, but regulatory and stem cell-like memory subsets were isolated from only 8 patients and about 8 healthy donors. The paper as a whole reports these results and caveats: PCR might favor shorter templates, but patient and control samples were amplified and corrected together, so any skew would affect both groups equally. Type 1 diabetes patients showed a moderate but significant shortening of TCRB CDR3 length in all four CD4+ subsets. At VDJ recombination sites, type 1 diabetes patients had fewer insertions and more deleted nucleotides, which implies abnormalities in thymic rearrangement. Because small numbers of individuals were included in the HLA sub-analyses, any influence of HLA type on TCRB rearrangement was left unresolved. Because cDNA rather than genomic DNA was sequenced, highly expressing activated cells could have been over-represented, although no difference in activation and CD3 levels was found between groups. Naive, central memory and regulatory TCRB repertoires appeared more similar among patients than among healthy donors.

CDR1 is given as SGDLS and CDR2 as YYNGEE, both from the germline V gene. Trimming at the junction amounts to 0 bases on V and 2 bases on J, and the germline ends lie 14 bases apart. The CDR3 spans 16 residues, from the cysteine through the phenylalanine. The read is trimmed to its CDR3 DNA, 48 bases read in frame from base 1. The entire isolated RNA was reverse transcribed using the High Capacity cDNA Reverse Transcription Kit, and thus expressed TCRB transcripts were sequenced. Deep immunoSEQ sequencing was performed on naive, central memory and regulatory T cell samples, with an average of roughly 3.6 million total reads per sample. Sorted cells were lysed in RLT buffer, and RNA was extracted using DNase-treated RNeasy Micro or Mini kits according to cell number. Each cell subset was processed separately to prevent cross-contamination, with patient and healthy donor samples processed together. The immunoSEQ multiplex PCR was used to amplify TCRB sequences from cDNA, yielding 87-bp fragments that span the CDR3 region. Sequencing of the amplicons was done on the Illumina HiSeq platform. The authors processed their data as follows. PCR bias was corrected computationally using synthetic template baselines, and reads within Hamming distance 2 were collapsed, with unmergeable singletons discarded. By aligning reads against IMGT, V, D and J genes, CDR3 length, and insertions or deletions at six rearrangement sites were assigned. Within each subset, clonotype counts were normalized to sorted cell number, after which true diversity and Gini coefficients were computed with the tcR R package. The overlap coefficient, calculated on TCRB nucleotide sequences, was used to measure repertoire sharing. As a proxy for the pre-selection repertoire, out-of-frame TCRB sequences from naive cells were analyzed. TCRdb obtained this table from immuneACCESS and retained in-frame rearrangements with V and J assigned. These tables miss some clones; where compared with another copy, unresolved V genes account for less than half of the shortfall, and the remainder is unexplained. V and J calls plus clone size are reproduced from that table; the DNA served to infer D and trimming. Recorded for this sample are hundreds of thousands of clones; about an eighth of them occurred a single time. About 0.042% of the sample comes from the top ten.

Each donor gave one peripheral blood draw, approximately 110 mL on average, collected into heparinised tubes. A BD FACSAria II and a panel including CD45RO, CCR7, CD25, CD127, CD95 and CD27 were used to sort naive, central memory, regulatory and stem cell-like memory CD4+ T cells. Purity was above 95% for every sorted population. Right away, PBMCs were isolated by Lymphoprep density gradient centrifugation and were stained directly, with no culture step. To minimize batch effects, samples were stained and sorted in pairs, one healthy donor with one patient per experiment. Recombination connected TRBV9 to TRBJ2-5; the D gene is perhaps TRBD1 or TRBD2, as each covers 5 bases. This clonotype originated in a woman between 18 and 30 years old in good health. The sample consisted of naive CD4+ T cells from blood. The cell subset or site label on this specimen signifies: true naive CD4+ T cells. The CDR3 amino acid sequence is: CASSVGGTAVQETQYF. At the DNA level, the sequence is TGTGCCAGCAGCGTAGGGGGGACCGCAGTACAAGAGACCCAGTACTTC.